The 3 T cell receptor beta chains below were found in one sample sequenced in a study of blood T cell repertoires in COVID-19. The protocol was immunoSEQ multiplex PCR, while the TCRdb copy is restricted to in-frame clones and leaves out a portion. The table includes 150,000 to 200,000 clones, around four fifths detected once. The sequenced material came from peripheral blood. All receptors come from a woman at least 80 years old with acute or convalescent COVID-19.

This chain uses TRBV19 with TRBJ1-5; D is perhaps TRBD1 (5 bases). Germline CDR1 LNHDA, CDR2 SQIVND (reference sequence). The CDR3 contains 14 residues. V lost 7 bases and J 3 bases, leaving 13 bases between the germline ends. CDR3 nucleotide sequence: TGTGCCAGTACTCTGGGGCAGCTCAATCAGCCCCAGCATTTT. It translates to CASTLGQLNQPQHF.

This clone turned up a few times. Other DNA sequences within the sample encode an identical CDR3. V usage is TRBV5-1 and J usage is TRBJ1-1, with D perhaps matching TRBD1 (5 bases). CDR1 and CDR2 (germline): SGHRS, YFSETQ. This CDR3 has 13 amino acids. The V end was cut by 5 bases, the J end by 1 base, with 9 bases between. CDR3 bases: TGCGCCAGCAGAACAACAGGGAACACTGAAGCTTTCTTT. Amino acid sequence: CASRTTGNTEAFF.

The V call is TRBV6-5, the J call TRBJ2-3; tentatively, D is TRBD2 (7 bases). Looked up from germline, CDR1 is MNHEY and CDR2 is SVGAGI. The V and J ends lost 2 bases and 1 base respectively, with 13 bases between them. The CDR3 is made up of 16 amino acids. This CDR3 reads CASSYRGGGGTDTQYF. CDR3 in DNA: TGTGCCAGCAGTTACCGGGGCGGGGGCGGCACAGATACGCAGTATTTT.